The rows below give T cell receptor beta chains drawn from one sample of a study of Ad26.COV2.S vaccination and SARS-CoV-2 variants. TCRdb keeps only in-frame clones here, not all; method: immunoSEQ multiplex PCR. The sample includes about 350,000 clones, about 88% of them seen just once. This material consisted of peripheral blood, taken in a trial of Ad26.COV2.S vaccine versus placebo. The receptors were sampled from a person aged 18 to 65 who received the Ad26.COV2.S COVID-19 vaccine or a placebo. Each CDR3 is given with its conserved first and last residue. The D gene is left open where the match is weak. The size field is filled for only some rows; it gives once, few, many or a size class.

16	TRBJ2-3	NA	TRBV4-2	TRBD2	CASSQLAGGSTDTQYF	TGTGCCAGCAGCCAACTTGCGGGGGGGAGCACAGATACGCAGTATTTT
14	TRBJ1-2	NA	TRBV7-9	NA	CASSLDGTEYGYTF	TGTGCCAGCAGCTTAGACGGGACCGAGTATGGCTACACCTTC
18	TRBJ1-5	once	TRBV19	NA	CASSIRGRVRESNQPQHF	TGTGCCAGTAGTATAAGGGGCAGGGTTCGGGAAAGCAATCAGCCCCAGCATTTT
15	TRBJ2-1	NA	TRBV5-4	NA	CASSQAGTLRNEQFF	TGTGCCAGCAGCCAGGCCGGGACCTTACGGAATGAGCAGTTCTTC
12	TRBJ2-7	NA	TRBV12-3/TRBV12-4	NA	CASSLTGVEQYF	TGTGCCAGCAGTTTAACTGGGGTCGAGCAGTACTTC
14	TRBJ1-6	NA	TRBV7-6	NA	CASSFGTQESPLHF	TGTGCCAGCAGCTTTGGCACGCAGGAGTCACCCCTCCACTTT
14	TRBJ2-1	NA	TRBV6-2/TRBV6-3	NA	CASSYSRSYNEQFF	TGTGCCAGCAGTTACTCTCGCTCCTACAATGAGCAGTTCTTC
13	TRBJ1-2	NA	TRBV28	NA	CASSVGALVSNTF	TGTGCCAGCAGTGTTGGGGCCCTTGTGTCCAACACCTTC
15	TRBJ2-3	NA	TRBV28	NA	CASSWGGPLTDTQYF	TGTGCCAGCAGTTGGGGGGGGCCCCTCACAGATACGCAGTATTTT
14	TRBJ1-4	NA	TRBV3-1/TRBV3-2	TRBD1	CASSPDRVTQKLFF	TGTGCCAGCAGCCCGGACAGGGTCACCCAAAAACTGTTTTTT
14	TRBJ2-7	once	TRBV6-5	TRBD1	CASSPGQGAYEQYF	TGTGCCAGCAGCCCGGGACAGGGAGCCTACGAGCAGTACTTC
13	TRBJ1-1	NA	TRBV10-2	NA	CASSEQANTEAFF	TGCGCCAGCAGTGAACAGGCGAACACTGAAGCTTTCTTT
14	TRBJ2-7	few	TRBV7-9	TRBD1	CASSWGQGRDEQYF	TGTGCCAGCAGTTGGGGACAGGGAAGGGACGAGCAGTACTTC
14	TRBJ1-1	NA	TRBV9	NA	CASSVQGWNTEAFF	TGTGCCAGCAGCGTACAGGGATGGAACACTGAAGCTTTCTTT
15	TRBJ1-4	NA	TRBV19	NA	CASTPLPGRNEKLFF	TGTGCCAGTACACCCCTCCCAGGACGAAATGAAAAACTGTTTTTT
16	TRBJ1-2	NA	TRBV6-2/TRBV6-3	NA	CASSYSQGRVDYGYTF	TGTGCCAGCAGTTACTCCCAGGGGAGAGTGGACTATGGCTACACCTTC
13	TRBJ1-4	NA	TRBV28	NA	CASSLVLREKLFF	TGTGCCAGCAGTTTGGTTCTGCGGGAAAAACTGTTTTTT
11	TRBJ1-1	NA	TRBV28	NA	CASSSLQRAFF	TGTGCCAGCAGTTCACTACAACGGGCTTTCTTT
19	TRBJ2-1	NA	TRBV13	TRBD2	CASSPGLAGGSGPYNEQFF	TGTGCCAGCAGCCCGGGACTAGCGGGGGGGTCTGGTCCCTACAATGAGCAGTTCTTC
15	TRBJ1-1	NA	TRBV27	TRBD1	CASSLNTGVFAEAFF	TGTGCCAGCAGTTTAAACACAGGGGTTTTCGCTGAAGCTTTCTTT
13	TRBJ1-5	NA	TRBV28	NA	CASSFRVYQPQHF	TGTGCCAGCAGTTTCCGAGTTTATCAGCCCCAGCATTTT
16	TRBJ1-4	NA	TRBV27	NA	CASSFDRDTENEKLFF	TGTGCCAGCAGTTTCGATAGGGACACAGAAAATGAAAAACTGTTTTTT
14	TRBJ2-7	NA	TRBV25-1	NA	CASSEDGLTYEQYF	TGTGCCAGCAGTGAAGACGGGTTAACCTACGAGCAGTACTTC
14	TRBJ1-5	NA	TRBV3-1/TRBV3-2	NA	CASSQVGVSQPQHF	TGTGCCAGCAGCCAAGTTGGGGTTAGTCAGCCCCAGCATTTT
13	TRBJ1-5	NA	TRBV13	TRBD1	CASSEDRGQPQHF	TGTGCCAGCAGCGAGGACAGGGGTCAGCCCCAGCATTTT